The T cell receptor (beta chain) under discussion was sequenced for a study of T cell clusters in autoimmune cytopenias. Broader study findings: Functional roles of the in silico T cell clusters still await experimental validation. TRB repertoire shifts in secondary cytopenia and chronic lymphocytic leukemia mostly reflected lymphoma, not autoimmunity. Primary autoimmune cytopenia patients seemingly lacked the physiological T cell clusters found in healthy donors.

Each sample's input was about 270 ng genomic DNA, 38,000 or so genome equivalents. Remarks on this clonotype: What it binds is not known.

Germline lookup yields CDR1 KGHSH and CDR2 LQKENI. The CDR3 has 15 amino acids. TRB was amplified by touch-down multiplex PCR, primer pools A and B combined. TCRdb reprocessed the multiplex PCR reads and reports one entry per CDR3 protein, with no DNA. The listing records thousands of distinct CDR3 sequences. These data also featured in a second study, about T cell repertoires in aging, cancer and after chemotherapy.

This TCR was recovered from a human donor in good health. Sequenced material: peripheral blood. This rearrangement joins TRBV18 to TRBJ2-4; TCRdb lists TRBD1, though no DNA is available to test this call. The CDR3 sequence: CASSPPGQGGYIQYF. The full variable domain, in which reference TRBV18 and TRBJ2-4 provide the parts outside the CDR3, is NAGVMQNPRHLVRRRGQEARLRCSPMKGHSHVYWYRQLPEEGLKFMVYLQKENIIDESGMPKERFSAEFPKEGPSILRIQQVVRGDSAAYFCASSPPGQGGYIQYFGAGTRLSVL.